These 25 T cell receptor beta chains were all obtained from the same sample, sequenced in a study of blood T cell repertoires in COVID-19. Clones were sequenced by immunoSEQ multiplex PCR, and TCRdb holds only the in-frame ones, with some missing. This sample carries 120,000 or so clones, around nine tenths of them seen once, and the ten largest clones take over 1%. The sequenced sample was peripheral blood. The receptor set was obtained from a woman of 80 years or more with acute or convalescent COVID-19.

In its sample, this clone was seen once. This chain links TRBV6-1 with TRBJ1-2, with 8 bases lining up with TRBD1. Germline values: CDR1 MNHNS, CDR2 SASEGT. The V segment lost 3 bases and the J segment 10 bases; nucleotides outside the gene matches: 10. The CDR3 extends over 14 amino acids. Written as DNA, the CDR3 is TGTGCCAGCAGTGAGGGGACAGGTGGACCGACCTACACCTTC. Protein: CASSEGTGGPTYTF.

The chain links TRBV19 to TRBJ1-4; D gene unclear. Trimming stripped 8 bases from V and 8 bases from J, with 12 bases between. The CDR3 contains 12 residues. Germline CDR1 LNHDA, CDR2 SQIVND (reference sequence). CDR3 protein: CASEGSSEKLFF. The CDR3 DNA follows: TGTGCCAGTGAAGGGAGTTCGGAAAAACTGTTTTTT.

V usage is TRBV7-3 and J usage is TRBJ2-5; 8 bases agree with TRBD2. CDR1 is SGHTA, CDR2 FQGTGA, per germline. The CDR3 is 13 residues long. V was clipped by 4 bases and J by 3 bases; unmatched bases: 1. The CDR3 is CASSSAGEETQYF. CDR3 coding DNA: TGTGCCAGCAGCTCAGCGGGGGAAGAGACCCAGTACTTC. Full variable domain (outside the CDR3, taken from reference TRBV7-3 and TRBJ2-5): GAGVSQTPSNKVTEKGKYVELRCDPISGHTALYWYRQSLGQGPEFLIYFQGTGAADDSGLPNDRFFAVRPEGSVSTLKIQRTERGDSAVYLCASSSAGEETQYFGPGTRLLVL.

V and J are TRBV11-2 and TRBJ1-2; TRBD1 matches at 9 bases. The CDR3 has 15 residues. V shed 5 bases and J 5 bases; nucleotides not matched to a gene: 9. Germline values: CDR1 SGHAT, CDR2 FQNNGV. For the CDR3, the DNA is TGTGCCAGCAGCCCGGTAGGGACAGGGTCTTATGGCTACACCTTC. Translating it yields CASSPVGTGSYGYTF.

Comment on this clone: Within the sample, other DNA sequences also encode this same CDR3. The chain uses TRBV12-5 and TRBJ1-2; the D gene is possibly TRBD1 (5 bases). V lost 1 base, J lost 5 bases, and 8 bases lay in between. Germline CDR1 reads LGHNT; CDR2 reads FRNRAP. The CDR3 contains 13 residues. The CDR3 region has the DNA TGTGCTAGTGGTTTGGGACAGATATATGGCTACACCTTC. Protein: CASGLGQIYGYTF.

This chain links TRBV5-1 with TRBJ2-5; 9 bases fit TRBD1. Germline V gene data show CDR1 as SGHRS and CDR2 as YFSETQ. Trimming removed 4 bases from V and 4 bases from J; junction bases left unmatched: 11. The CDR3 consists of 16 residues. CDR3 nucleotides: TGCGCCAGCAGCCAATCCCCGGGACAGGGAGGAGAGACCCAGTACTTC. It translates to CASSQSPGQGGETQYF.

This clone was counted a single time. Other DNA sequences within the sample encode an identical CDR3. The chain joins TRBV6-2 or TRBV6-3 to TRBJ1-2; D is possibly TRBD1 (5 bases). This CDR3 has 12 amino acids. Trimming left V 3 bases short and J 4 bases short, with 6 bases between. The germline CDR1 and CDR2 sequences are MNHEY and SVGEGT. In nucleotides, the CDR3 is TGTGCCAGCAGTTATGACAGCTATGGCTACACCTTC. Residues: CASSYDSYGYTF.

The CDR3 DNA follows: TGTGCCAGCAGCTCCCTTCGCGGGAGTGCTTACGAGCAGTACTTC. Amino acids: CASSSLRGSAYEQYF. V and J are TRBV6-5 and TRBJ2-7; 7 nucleotides match TRBD2. The CDR3 is 15 residues long. CDR1 is MNHEY and CDR2 is SVGAGI in the germline V gene. Germline trimming cut 6 bases from V and 4 bases from J; bases unmatched to any gene: 12.

The chain joins TRBV7-9 to TRBJ2-1; the match to TRBD2 covers 7 bases. Germline CDR1 reads SEHNR; CDR2 reads FQNEAQ (reference sequence). J lost 9 bases, V lost 1 base, and 3 bases had no gene match. The CDR3 consists of 13 residues. The CDR3: CASSLGGEGEQFF. CDR3 sequence (DNA): TGTGCCAGCAGCTTAGGCGGGGAGGGTGAGCAGTTCTTC.

This chain uses TRBV5-5 with TRBJ2-7, with 8 positions matching TRBD1. This CDR3 comprises 20 residues. Germline V gene lookup returns CDR1 SGHKS and CDR2 YYEKEE (reference sequence). V lost 0 bases and J lost 0; bases outside the gene matches: 17. CDR3 protein: CASSLGPYIGGTGSSYEQYF. The CDR3 nucleotides read TGTGCCAGCAGCTTGGGACCTTACATCGGAGGGACAGGTAGCTCCTACGAGCAGTACTTC.

This sequence joins TRBV6-5 and TRBJ1-5, with D uncertain. V lost 8 bases, J lost 15 bases, and 23 bases lay in between. The germline V gene has CDR1 MNHEY and CDR2 SVGAGI. There are 13 residues in the CDR3. The CDR3 reads CASATVLTEPLHF. Written as DNA, the CDR3 is TGTGCCAGCGCTACTGTCCTTACTGAACCGCTGCATTTT.

The CDR3 reads CASSRRTTGTGGEKLFF. The CDR3 coding sequence is TGTGCCAGCAGCCGAAGAACGACCGGGACAGGGGGAGAAAAACTGTTTTTT. This chain links TRBV3-1 (or the pseudogene TRBV3-2) with TRBJ1-4; 11 positions agree with TRBD1. Germline V gene sequence: CDR1 LGHDT, CDR2 YNNKEL (reference sequence). This CDR3 is 17 amino acids long. J lost 8 bases, V lost 4 bases, and 12 bases had no gene match.

This chain links TRBV6-5 with TRBJ1-5; D gene unclear. The length of the CDR3 is 12 residues. Germline V gene data show CDR1 as MNHEY and CDR2 as SVGAGI. V lost 6 bases and J 9 bases, leaving 12 bases between the germline ends. CDR3 in DNA: TGTGCCAGCAGCTTGGCCCGGAGGCCCCAGCATTTT. Amino acid sequence: CASSLARRPQHF.

This sequence joins TRBV28 and TRBJ1-1, with 7 bases lining up with TRBD1. The trim removed 3 bases at V and 4 bases at J, leaving 2 bases unmatched. Germline V gene sequence: CDR1 MDHEN, CDR2 SYDVKM. This CDR3 is built from 13 residues. CDR3 amino acids: CASSLRGPTEAFF. The CDR3 nucleotides read TGTGCCAGCAGTTTGAGGGGGCCCACTGAAGCTTTCTTT.

With respect to this clone: Germline and junction disagree at one end, which may indicate a read error. CDR3 region: CASSYYKFVNTGELFF. As DNA, the CDR3 is TGTGCCAGCAGCTACTACAAGTTTGTGAACACCGGGGAGCTGTTTTTT. J is TRBJ2-2 and V is TRBV6-5; no clear D. The CDR3 contains 16 residues. Per the germline V gene, CDR1 is MNHEY and CDR2 is SVGAGI.

The V and J genes are TRBV5-6 and TRBJ1-6; TRBD1 is a possible D gene (5 bases). The CDR3 runs 16 residues. Germline V gene sequence: CDR1 SGHDT, CDR2 YYEEEE. Trimming removed 0 bases from V and 7 bases from J, with 14 bases in between. The CDR3 loop is CASSLGPGERNSPLHF. The CDR3 DNA follows: TGTGCCAGCAGCTTGGGGCCGGGGGAGAGGAATTCACCCCTCCACTTT. Based on the CDR3 plus reference TRBV5-6 and TRBJ1-6, the full variable domain is DAGVTQSPTHLIKTRGQQVTLRCSPKSGHDTVSWYQQALGQGPQFIFQYYEEEERQRGNFPDRFSGHQFPNYSSELNVNALLLGDSALYLCASSLGPGERNSPLHFGNGTRLTVT.

The J gene is TRBJ1-2, the V gene TRBV4-1; D is possibly TRBD1 (5 bases). Deletions cut 2 bases from V and 2 bases from J, with 15 bases between. The CDR3 spans 16 residues. CDR1 MGHRA and CDR2 YSYEKL come from the germline V gene. The CDR3 region is CASSQSRGTQNYGYTF. CDR3 DNA sequence: TGCGCCAGCAGCCAATCTCGCGGGACTCAGAACTATGGCTACACCTTC.

The genes are TRBV28 and TRBJ1-1; no clear D gene. Germline V lookup: CDR1 MDHEN, CDR2 SYDVKM. Trimming took off 7 bases at V and 4 bases at J, with 13 bases between the two ends. This CDR3 region has 13 residues. This chain's CDR3 is CASTTRVSTEAFF. For the CDR3, the DNA is TGTGCCAGCACCACCCGGGTATCCACTGAAGCTTTCTTT. The full variable domain, with the rest looked up from reference TRBV28 and TRBJ1-1, is DVKVTQSSRYLVKRTGEKVFLECVQDMDHENMFWYRQDPGLGLRLIYFSYDVKMKEKGDIPEGYSVSREKKERFSLILESASTNQTSMYLCASTTRVSTEAFFGQGTRLTVV.

This rearrangement joins TRBV3-1 (or the pseudogene TRBV3-2) to TRBJ2-1; possible D gene TRBD1, 7 bases. From germline, CDR1 is LGHDT and CDR2 YNNKEL (reference sequence). The CDR3 runs 15 residues. The ends were cut back, 4 bases at V and 4 bases at J, with 14 bases in the middle. The CDR3 DNA is TGTGCCAGCAGCCGAAAGGCAGGGGGGTACAATGAGCAGTTCTTC. Translation gives CASSRKAGGYNEQFF.

This CDR3 reads CASSLGGAGNQPQHF. CDR3 nucleotide sequence: TGCGCCAGCAGCTTGGGGGGCGCAGGGAATCAGCCCCAGCATTTT. The chain uses TRBV5-1 and TRBJ1-5, with TRBD1 as a possible D gene (5 bases). Trimming stripped 0 bases from V and 4 bases from J, with 11 bases between. Germline loops: CDR1 SGHRS, CDR2 YFSETQ. The CDR3 has 15 amino acids.

The V gene is TRBV27, the J gene TRBJ2-5, with 14 bases lining up with TRBD2. This CDR3 has 18 amino acids. J was trimmed by 5 bases and V by 3 bases; bases with no gene match: 11. Germline V gene sequence: CDR1 MNHEY, CDR2 SMNVEV (reference sequence). CDR3 region: CASSFGTSGRGIRETQYF. The CDR3 nucleotides are TGTGCCAGCAGTTTCGGGACTAGCGGGAGAGGGATACGGGAGACCCAGTACTTC.

The gene calls are TRBV7-2 and TRBJ2-5, with D perhaps TRBD2 (5 bases). The CDR3 has 13 residues. V was clipped by 8 bases and J by 2 bases, with 12 bases between them. Looked up from germline, CDR1 is SGHTA and CDR2 is FQGNSA. The CDR3 sequence is CASLPRGQETQYF. CDR3 coding DNA: TGTGCCAGCTTACCTCGAGGGCAAGAGACCCAGTACTTC. Full variable domain (rest looked up from reference TRBV7-2 and TRBJ2-5): GAGVSQSPSNKVTEKGKDVELRCDPISGHTALYWYRQSLGQGLEFLIYFQGNSAPDKSGLPSDRFSAERTGGSVSTLTIQRTQQEDSAVYLCASLPRGQETQYFGPGTRLLVL.

This clone showed up just once. The rearrangement links TRBV7-3 to TRBJ2-3, with 10 positions matching TRBD2. The CDR3 contains 15 residues. Per germline, CDR1 SGHTA and CDR2 FQGTGA. The V and J ends lost 4 bases and 0 bases, in that order; junction bases with no gene match: 1. The CDR3 loop reads CASSWTSGSTDTQYF. The CDR3 coding sequence is TGTGCCAGCAGCTGGACTAGCGGAAGCACAGATACGCAGTATTTT. The full variable domain, in which reference TRBV7-3 and TRBJ2-3 provide the parts outside the CDR3, is GAGVSQTPSNKVTEKGKYVELRCDPISGHTALYWYRQSLGQGPEFLIYFQGTGAADDSGLPNDRFFAVRPEGSVSTLKIQRTERGDSAVYLCASSWTSGSTDTQYFGPGTRLTVL.

About this clone: At one end, the junction sequence differs from germline, possibly due to a read error. The V and J genes are TRBV7-7 and TRBJ2-1; TRBD2 matches at 7 bases. In germline, CDR1 is SSHAT, CDR2 FNYEAQ (reference sequence). This CDR3 is built from 13 residues. The CDR3 nucleotides are TGTGCTAGCAGCATCAGGGAGGGCAATGAGCAGTTCTTC. Translated, it gives CASSIREGNEQFF. The full variable domain, in which reference TRBV7-7 and TRBJ2-1 provide the parts outside the CDR3, is GAGVSQSPRYKVTKRGQDVTLRCDPISSHATLYWYQQALGQGPEFLTYFNYEAQPDKSGLPSDRFSAERPEGSISTLTIQRTEQRDSAMYRCASSIREGNEQFFGPGTRLTVL.

The chain employs TRBV6-5 and TRBJ1-4, with 7 bases lining up with TRBD1. The CDR3 spans 13 residues. Unmatched junction bases numbered 6, after V lost 6 bases and J lost 8 bases. The germline V gene encodes CDR1 MNHEY and CDR2 SVGAGI. In DNA form, the CDR3 reads TGTGCCAGCAGGAGACAGGGAAGCGAAAAACTGTTTTTT. Encoded protein: CASRRQGSEKLFF.